This T cell receptor (beta chain) was recovered during a study of T-cell memory formation after mild COVID-19 (dated by TCRdb to the early 2020s). In the study overall: Most TCR sequence clusters were specific to one of the two donors. In a couple of donors, T-cell clones that expanded and contracted after mild COVID-19 were tracked by sequencing TCRalpha and TCRbeta repertoires over time. Two young, previously healthy adult volunteers, one female and one male, were included in the cohort.

Sequencing relied on an Illumina NovaSeq 6000. TCRalpha and TCRbeta cDNA libraries were built by 5'RACE with constant-segment primers, adding sample barcodes and unique molecular identifiers. RNA was extracted from every sample with Trizol reagent. The libraries were amplified in two PCR steps, and the second step added a second sample barcode and Illumina TruSeq adapters. Sequencing of libraries was performed on an Illumina NovaSeq with 2 x 150 bp paired-end reads. Concerning the study's data processing: Demultiplexing of reads and collapsing into UMI-guided consensus sequences were performed with migec v1.2.7. With mixcr v2.1.11, UMI consensuses were aligned to TRA and TRB V and J templates and assembled into clonotypes. Expanded or contracted clonotypes were those called significant by both edgeR and NoisET, with noise models trained on biological replicates. edgeR calls used a false discovery rate-adjusted p below 0.01 and a log2 fold-change threshold of 1. As an exploratory analysis of dynamics, max-normalized trajectories of the 1000 most abundant clonotypes were examined with PCA combined with hierarchical clustering. Separately sequenced CD4+ and CD8+ repertoires were used to assign a CD4 or CD8 phenotype to each responding clone. TCRdb redid the processing of the public reads, applying fastp at Q25 and MiXCR, and retained in-frame beta chains. Records with the same CDR3 protein are collapsed into one entry carrying the most frequent genes and DNA. Clone size and V and J calls follow TCRdb, not the original study. This sample is represented by roughly 350,000 distinct CDR3 sequences; 25% to 30% of them were singletons. The ten largest clones represent about 13% of the sample.

Findings and caveats that apply to the study as a whole: The detection of some responding clones in pre-infection memory suggests that pre-existing cross-reactive memory T cells joined the SARS-CoV-2 response. Only a couple of mild cases were covered in the study, and larger cohorts including severe cases with pre-infection samples were considered necessary. Clones that contracted from day 15 to 85 showed balanced CD4/CD8 phenotypes, whereas a second wave of clones that expanded from day 15 to 37 leaned towards CD4+. Whether the second-wave clones peaking on day 37 were SARS-CoV-2 specific was not confirmed. Contracting CD4+ clones were found mainly in CM and EM memory subsets, while CD8+ clones were enriched in EMRA.

Ficoll-Paque density gradient centrifugation was used to isolate PBMCs. Taken from the germline V gene, the CDR1 and CDR2 loops are SGHVS and FQNEAQ. Trimmed from V: 8 bases; trimmed from J: 3 bases; junction bases lacking a gene match: 9. The CDR3 covers 17 residues, taking in both the cysteine and the phenylalanine. Only CDR3 DNA is held: 51 bases, read in frame from base 1. A word on this clonotype: What antigen it recognizes has not been identified. No per-base quality is available; no much larger clone lies one base away.

The chain links TRBV7-8 with TRBJ2-3; 15 bases in the middle match TRBD2. Source material: PBMCs or a T cell subset sorted from them (not recorded which). This sequence originates from an adult woman who had mild COVID-19 (a few samples of this study predate the infection). The sample titles of this study are shuffled in the database, so cell type and time point are left out; the donor was told from shared clones. In nucleotides, the sequence is TGTGCCAGCTCCTTGGGACTAGCGGGGGGTAGGACAGATACGCAGTATTTT. It translates to CASSLGLAGGRTDTQYF. With all but the CDR3 taken from the reference TRBV7-8 and TRBJ2-3 genes, the full variable domain is: GAGVSQSPRYKVAKRGQDVALRCDPISGHVSLFWYQQALGQGPEFLTYFQNEAQLDKSGLPSDRFFAERPEGSVSTLKIQRTQQEDSAVYLCASSLGLAGGRTDTQYFGPGTRLTVL.